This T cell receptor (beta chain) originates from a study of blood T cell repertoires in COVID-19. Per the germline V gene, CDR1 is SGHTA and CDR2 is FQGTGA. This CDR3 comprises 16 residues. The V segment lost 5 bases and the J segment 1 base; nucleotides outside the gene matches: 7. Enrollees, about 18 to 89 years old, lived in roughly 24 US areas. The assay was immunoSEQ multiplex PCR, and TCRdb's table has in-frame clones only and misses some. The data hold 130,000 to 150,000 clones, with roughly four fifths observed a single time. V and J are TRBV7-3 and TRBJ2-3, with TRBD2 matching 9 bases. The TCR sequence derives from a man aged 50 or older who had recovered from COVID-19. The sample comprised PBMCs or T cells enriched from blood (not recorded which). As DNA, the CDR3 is TGTGCCAGCAGCCGTACCGTAGCGGGGGGCACAGATACGCAGTATTTT. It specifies CASSRTVAGGTDTQYF.